Listed below are T cell receptor beta chains from one sample, sequenced in a study of blood T cell repertoires in COVID-19. TCRdb keeps only in-frame clones here, not all; method: immunoSEQ multiplex PCR. The repertoire holds under 250,000 clones, with around four fifths as singletons. The sequenced sample consisted of peripheral blood. The receptors stem from a woman aged 55 to 70 who had recovered from COVID-19. Each CDR3 is given with its conserved first and last residue. A D gene is named only where the DNA matches it firmly. Size is stated for part of the rows, as once, few or many counts, or as a class when the clone is expanded.

TRBJ2-2	TRBD2	.	TRBV5-1	TGCGCCAGCAGCGGCGGGGGGATTCGGACCGGGGAGCTGTTTTTT	CASSGGGIRTGELFF
TRBJ2-7	TRBD2	once	TRBV30	TGTGCCTGGAGTGTCGGGCTAGCGGTGACCTACGAGCAGTACTTC	CAWSVGLAVTYEQYF
TRBJ1-3	.	few	TRBV9	TGTGCCAGCAGCGTAGGGCAGTCCTCTGGAAACACCATATATTTT	CASSVGQSSGNTIYF
TRBJ2-3	TRBD2	.	TRBV6-5	TGTGCCAGCAGTTACTCGACTAGCGGGTCAGATACGCAGTATTTT	CASSYSTSGSDTQYF
TRBJ2-7	.	.	TRBV30	TGTGCCTGGAGTGGATTTCGGGACTCCTACGAGCAGTACTTC	CAWSGFRDSYEQYF
TRBJ2-7	TRBD2	.	TRBV11-1	TGTGCCAGCAGCTTAAAACGGGGGGGCTACGAGCAGTACTTC	CASSLKRGGYEQYF
TRBJ2-7	.	.	TRBV11-2	TGTGCCAGCAGCCCACGGAACCGGGACATCTCCTACGAGCAGTACTTC	CASSPRNRDISYEQYF
TRBJ1-6	.	few	TRBV6-2/TRBV6-3	TGTGCCAGCAGTTACTGGGGCCCTTCGGGTAATTCACCCCTCCACTTT	CASSYWGPSGNSPLHF
TRBJ1-6	TRBD1	.	TRBV3-1/TRBV3-2	TGTGCCAGCAGCCCTTGGACAGGGCAGGCCCTCCACTTT	CASSPWTGQALHF
TRBJ1-1	TRBD1	.	TRBV7-3	TGTGCCAGCAGCCGGGGACAGGGGGGTAGTACTGAAGCTTTCTTT	CASSRGQGGSTEAFF
TRBJ2-7	TRBD2	many	TRBV6-5	TGTGCCAGCGGGGGAGGGGTCTACGAGCAGTACTTC	CASGGGVYEQYF
TRBJ1-2	.	once	TRBV5-1	TGCGCCAGCAGCTTGTCCCTAGGCGGTTCGTTATATGGCTACACCTTC	CASSLSLGGSLYGYTF
TRBJ1-3	.	.	TRBV30	TGTGCCTGGAGTTCCCCAGGAAACACCATATATTTT	CAWSSPGNTIYF
TRBJ1-6	.	.	TRBV27	TGTGCCAGCAGTTTTTCCCGCGGGGGGACCAATTCACCCCTCCACTTT	CASSFSRGGTNSPLHF
TRBJ1-1	.	.	TRBV3-1/TRBV3-2	TGTGCCAGCAGCCAAGAGGGGGGGAGGAGCACTGAAGCTTTCTTT	CASSQEGGRSTEAFF
TRBJ1-1	TRBD1	.	TRBV4-1	TGCGCCAGCAGCCATACGACAGGGGAGATGAACACTGAAGCTTTCTTT	CASSHTTGEMNTEAFF
TRBJ1-4	.	.	TRBV5-5	TGTGCCAGCAGCTTTGGTAGACAGGATATCGAAAAACTGTTTTTT	CASSFGRQDIEKLFF
TRBJ2-7	TRBD1	.	TRBV6-6	TGTGCCAGCAGTTACCGACAGGGGTACAGCGAGCAGTACTTC	CASSYRQGYSEQYF
TRBJ2-3	TRBD2	.	TRBV6-6	TGTGCCAGCAGTTCCCTCGACGGGACTATGACAGATACGCAGTATTTT	CASSSLDGTMTDTQYF
TRBJ2-5	TRBD1	.	TRBV11-2	TGTGCCAGCAGAACCGGGACAGAAGAGACCCAGTACTTC	CASRTGTEETQYF
TRBJ2-6	.	.	TRBV20-1	TGCAGTGCTAGTAGCAACTCTGGGGCCAACGTCCTGACTTTC	CSASSNSGANVLTF
TRBJ1-6	TRBD1	.	TRBV5-1	TGCGCCAGCAGGGATCTCCGGGACAGGGTTATCTCACCCCTCCACTTT	CASRDLRDRVISPLHF
TRBJ1-1	TRBD1	.	TRBV2	TGTGCCAGCAGTGGACAGGGGGCGGGGAACACTGAAGCTTTCTTT	CASSGQGAGNTEAFF
TRBJ1-1	.	.	TRBV6-6	TGTGCCAGCAGTCTTCCCGCGGCACCTGAAGCTTTCTTT	CASSLPAAPEAFF